One and the same sample provided the 9 T cell receptor beta chains below, sequenced in a study of blood T cell repertoires in COVID-19. The data were produced by immunoSEQ multiplex PCR, yet TCRdb's version contains in-frame clones alone and is incomplete. The sample has around 170,000 clones; around 89% are singletons. Sequenced sample: peripheral blood. The origin of the receptors is a man between 60 and 75 years old with acute or convalescent COVID-19.

This clone has just a few counts. The genes are TRBV5-4 and TRBJ1-3; D remains unclear. CDR1 and CDR2 (germline): SGHNT, YYREEE (reference sequence). Trimming took 2 bases from V and 7 from J, leaving 10 bases between them. This CDR3 is 13 amino acids long. CDR3 amino acids: CASSLRLGNTIYF. The DNA of the CDR3 is TGTGCCAGCAGCTTAAGACTTGGGAACACCATATATTTT.

The chain combines TRBV2 with TRBJ1-1; D gene unclear. Looked up from germline, CDR1 is SNHLY and CDR2 is FYNNEI. V was pared by 2 bases and J by 0 bases, with 7 bases between. The CDR3 contains 14 residues. The DNA for the CDR3 is TGTGCCAGCAGTGAACGAGTGCTGAACACTGAAGCTTTCTTT. It yields the protein CASSERVLNTEAFF.

The V call is TRBV3-1 (or the pseudogene TRBV3-2), the J call TRBJ1-6; no clear D gene. The V end lost 4 bases, the J end lost 0 bases, and 13 bases lay between the germline ends. Germline loops: CDR1 LGHDT, CDR2 YNNKEL (reference sequence). This CDR3 region has 17 residues. CDR3 loop: CASSPLGSLSYNSPLHF. The DNA of the CDR3 is TGTGCCAGCAGCCCATTGGGCAGCCTCTCCTATAATTCACCCCTCCACTTT.

V is TRBV29-1 and J is TRBJ1-2, with 7 positions matching TRBD1. Germline CDR1 is SQVTM and CDR2 is ANQGSEA. This CDR3 region has 12 residues. V lost 4 bases, J lost 6 bases, and 5 bases stayed unmatched. This chain's CDR3 is CSVGGQVNGYTF. The CDR3 coding sequence is TGCAGCGTTGGAGGACAGGTTAATGGCTACACCTTC.

CDR3 in DNA: TGTGCCAGCAGTCACAGGGGTCAGCCCCAGCATTTT. Protein: CASSHRGQPQHF. The chain joins TRBV27 to TRBJ1-5; TRBD1 aligns across 7 bases. Trimming removed 5 bases from V and 6 bases from J; junction bases left unmatched: 1. This CDR3 region has 12 residues. Per germline, CDR1 MNHEY and CDR2 SMNVEV (reference sequence).

This chain joins TRBV6-5 and TRBJ1-2, with 9 bases that match TRBD1. The germline CDR1 and CDR2 sequences are MNHEY and SVGAGI. There are 14 residues in the CDR3. After removal of 6 bases from V and 3 bases from J, the junction contained 5 bases not matched to a gene. This CDR3 reads CASRAWDRDYGYTF. As DNA, the CDR3 is TGTGCCAGCAGAGCCTGGGACAGGGACTATGGCTACACCTTC.

This clone was recorded only once. The J gene is TRBJ2-3, the V gene TRBV9; weak D call: TRBD1 (5 bases). Trimming cost V 4 bases and J 3 bases, with 9 bases left between them. This CDR3 spans 13 amino acids. Germline values: CDR1 SGDLS, CDR2 YYNGEE. This chain's CDR3 is CASSIQGTDTQYF. CDR3 nucleotide sequence: TGTGCCAGCAGCATCCAGGGTACAGATACGCAGTATTTT.

The chain links TRBV6-6 to TRBJ1-1, with 7 bases lining up with TRBD1. Germline trimming cut 6 bases from V and 4 bases from J; bases unmatched to any gene: 11. Germline V gives CDR1 MNHNY, CDR2 SVGAGI (reference sequence). The CDR3 has 15 residues. DNA for the CDR3: TGTGCCAGCAGACCGTTTCGACAGGGATCCACTGAAGCTTTCTTT. This translates into CASRPFRQGSTEAFF.

The rearrangement uses TRBV3-1 (or the pseudogene TRBV3-2) and TRBJ2-1; 7 nucleotides align to TRBD2. Germline V lookup: CDR1 LGHDT, CDR2 YNNKEL (reference sequence). The CDR3 runs to 16 residues. J lost 0 bases, V lost 8 bases, and 10 bases had no gene match. The CDR3 region has the DNA TGTGCCAGCGAACTCGGGAGGTCTAACTCCTACAATGAGCAGTTCTTC. Translated, it gives CASELGRSNSYNEQFF.